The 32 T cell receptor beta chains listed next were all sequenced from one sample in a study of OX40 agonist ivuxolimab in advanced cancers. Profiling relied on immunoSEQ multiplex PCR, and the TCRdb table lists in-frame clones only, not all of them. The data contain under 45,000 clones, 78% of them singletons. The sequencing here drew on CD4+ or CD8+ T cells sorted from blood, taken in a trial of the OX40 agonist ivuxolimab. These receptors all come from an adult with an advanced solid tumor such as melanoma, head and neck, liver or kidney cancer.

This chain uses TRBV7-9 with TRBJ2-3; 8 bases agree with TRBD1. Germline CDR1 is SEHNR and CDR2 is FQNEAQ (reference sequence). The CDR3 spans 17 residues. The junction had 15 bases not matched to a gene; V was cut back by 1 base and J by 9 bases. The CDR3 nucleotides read TGTGCCAGCAGCTTAGTGGGGACAGGTCGCCAGGCAGGGACGCAGTATTTT. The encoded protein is CASSLVGTGRQAGTQYF.

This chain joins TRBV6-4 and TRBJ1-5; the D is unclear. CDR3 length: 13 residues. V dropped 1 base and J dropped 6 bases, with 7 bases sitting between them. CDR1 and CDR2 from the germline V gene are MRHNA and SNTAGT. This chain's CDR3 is CASSDWEGQPQHF. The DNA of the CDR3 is TGTGCCAGCAGTGACTGGGAGGGTCAGCCCCAGCATTTT.

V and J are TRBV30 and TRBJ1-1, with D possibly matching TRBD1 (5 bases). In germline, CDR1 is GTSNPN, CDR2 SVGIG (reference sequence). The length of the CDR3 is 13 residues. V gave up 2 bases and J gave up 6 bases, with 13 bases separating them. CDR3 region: CAWSRQIKAEAFF. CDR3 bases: TGTGCCTGGAGTAGACAGATCAAGGCTGAAGCTTTCTTT. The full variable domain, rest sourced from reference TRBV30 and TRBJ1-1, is SQTIHQWPATLVQPVGSPLSLECTVEGTSNPNLYWYRQAAGRGLQLLFYSVGIGQISSEVPQNLSASRPQDRQFILSSKKLLLSDSGFYLCAWSRQIKAEAFFGQGTRLTVV.

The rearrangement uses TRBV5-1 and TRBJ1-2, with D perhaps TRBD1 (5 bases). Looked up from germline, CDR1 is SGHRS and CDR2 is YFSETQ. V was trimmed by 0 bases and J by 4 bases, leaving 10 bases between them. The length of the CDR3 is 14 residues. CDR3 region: CASSLEGVRYGYTF. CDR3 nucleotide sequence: TGCGCCAGCAGCTTGGAAGGGGTCCGCTATGGCTACACCTTC.

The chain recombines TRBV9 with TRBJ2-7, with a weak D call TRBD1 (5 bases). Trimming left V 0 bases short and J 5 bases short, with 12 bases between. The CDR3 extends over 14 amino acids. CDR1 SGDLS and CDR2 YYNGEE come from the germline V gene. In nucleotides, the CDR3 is TGTGCCAGCAGCGTAGGGCAGGGATTCGACGAGCAGTACTTC. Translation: CASSVGQGFDEQYF.

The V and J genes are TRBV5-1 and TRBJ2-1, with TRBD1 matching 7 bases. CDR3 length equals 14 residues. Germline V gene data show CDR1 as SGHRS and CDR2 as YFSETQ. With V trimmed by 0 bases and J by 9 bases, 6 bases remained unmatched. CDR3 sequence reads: CASSLVGGWGEQFF. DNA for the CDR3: TGCGCCAGCAGCTTGGTAGGGGGCTGGGGTGAGCAGTTCTTC.

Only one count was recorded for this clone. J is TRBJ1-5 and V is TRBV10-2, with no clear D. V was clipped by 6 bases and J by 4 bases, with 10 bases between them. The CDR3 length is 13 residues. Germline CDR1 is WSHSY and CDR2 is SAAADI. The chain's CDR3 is CASRVQQNQPQHF. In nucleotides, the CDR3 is TGCGCCAGCAGAGTGCAGCAGAATCAGCCCCAGCATTTT.

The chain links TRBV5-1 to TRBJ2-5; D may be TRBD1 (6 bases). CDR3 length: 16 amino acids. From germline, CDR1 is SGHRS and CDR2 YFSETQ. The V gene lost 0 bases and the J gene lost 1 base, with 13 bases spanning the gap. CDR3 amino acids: CASSLAKTGPQETQYF. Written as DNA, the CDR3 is TGCGCCAGCAGCTTGGCCAAAACAGGGCCCCAAGAGACCCAGTACTTC.

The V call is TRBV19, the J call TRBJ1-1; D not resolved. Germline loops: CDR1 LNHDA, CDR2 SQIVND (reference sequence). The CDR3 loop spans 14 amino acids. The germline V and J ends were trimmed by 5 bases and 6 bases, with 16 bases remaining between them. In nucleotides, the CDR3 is TGTGCCAGTAGTTTGTGGATGGGAAGCCCTGAAGCTTTCTTT. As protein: CASSLWMGSPEAFF.

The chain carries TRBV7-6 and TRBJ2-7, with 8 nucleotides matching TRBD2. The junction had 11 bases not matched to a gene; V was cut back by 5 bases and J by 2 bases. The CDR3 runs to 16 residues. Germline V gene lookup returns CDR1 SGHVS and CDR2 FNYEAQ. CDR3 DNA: TGTGCCAGCAGCCAAAATCAGGGACTAGTGCCCTACGAGCAGTACTTC. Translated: CASSQNQGLVPYEQYF.

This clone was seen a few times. For the CDR3, the DNA is TGTGCCAGCAGTGAAGGGCCCGACGGACAGGGTGAGTGGGATACGCAGTATTTT. Translated: CASSEGPDGQGEWDTQYF. This chain uses TRBV6-1 with TRBJ2-3; 8 positions agree with TRBD1. The CDR3 contains 18 residues. V shed 1 base and J 6 bases; nucleotides not matched to a gene: 15. Germline assignment: CDR1 MNHNS and CDR2 SASEGT.

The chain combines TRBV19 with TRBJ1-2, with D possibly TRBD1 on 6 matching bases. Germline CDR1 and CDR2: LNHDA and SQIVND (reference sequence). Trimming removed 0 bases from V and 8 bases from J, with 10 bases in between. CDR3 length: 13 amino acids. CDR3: CASSIDQGRGYTF. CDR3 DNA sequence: TGTGCCAGTAGTATAGATCAGGGGAGAGGCTACACCTTC.

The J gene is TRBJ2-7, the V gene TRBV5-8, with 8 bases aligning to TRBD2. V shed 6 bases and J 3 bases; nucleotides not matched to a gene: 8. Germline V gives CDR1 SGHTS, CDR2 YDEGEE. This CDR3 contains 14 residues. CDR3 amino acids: CASKGGRTRYEQYF. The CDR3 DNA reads TGTGCCAGCAAGGGCGGGAGGACTCGCTACGAGCAGTACTTC.

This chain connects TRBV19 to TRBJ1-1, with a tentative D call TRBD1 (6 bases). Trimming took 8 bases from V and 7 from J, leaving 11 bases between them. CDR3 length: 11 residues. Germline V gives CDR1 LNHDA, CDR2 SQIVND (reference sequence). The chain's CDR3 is CASPGQYEAFF. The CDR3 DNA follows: TGTGCCAGTCCCGGACAGTATGAAGCTTTCTTT. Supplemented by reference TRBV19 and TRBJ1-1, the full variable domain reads DGGITQSPKYLFRKEGQNVTLSCEQNLNHDAMYWYRQDPGQGLRLIYYSQIVNDFQKGDIAEGYSVSREKKESFPLTVTSAQKNPTAFYLCASPGQYEAFFGQGTRLTVV.

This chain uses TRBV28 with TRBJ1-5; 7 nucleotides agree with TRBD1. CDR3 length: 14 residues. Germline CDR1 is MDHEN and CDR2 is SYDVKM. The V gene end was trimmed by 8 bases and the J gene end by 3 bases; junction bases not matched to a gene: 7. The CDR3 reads CASQSEGANQPQHF. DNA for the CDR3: TGTGCCAGCCAATCTGAGGGGGCCAATCAGCCCCAGCATTTT. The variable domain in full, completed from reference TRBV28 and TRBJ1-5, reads DVKVTQSSRYLVKRTGEKVFLECVQDMDHENMFWYRQDPGLGLRLIYFSYDVKMKEKGDIPEGYSVSREKKERFSLILESASTNQTSMYLCASQSEGANQPQHFGDGTRLSIL.

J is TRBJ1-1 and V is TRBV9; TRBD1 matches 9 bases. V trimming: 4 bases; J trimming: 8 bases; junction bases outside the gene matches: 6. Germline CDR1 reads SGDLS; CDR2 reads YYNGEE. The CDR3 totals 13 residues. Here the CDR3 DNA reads TGTGCCAGCAGCCCAGGGACAGGGACCGAAGCTTTCTTT. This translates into CASSPGTGTEAFF.

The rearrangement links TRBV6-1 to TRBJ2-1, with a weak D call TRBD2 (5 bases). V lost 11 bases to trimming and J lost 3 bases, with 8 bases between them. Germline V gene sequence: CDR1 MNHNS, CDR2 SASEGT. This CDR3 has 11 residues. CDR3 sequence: CAARGYNEQFF. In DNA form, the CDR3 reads TGTGCCGCCCGGGGCTACAATGAGCAGTTCTTC.

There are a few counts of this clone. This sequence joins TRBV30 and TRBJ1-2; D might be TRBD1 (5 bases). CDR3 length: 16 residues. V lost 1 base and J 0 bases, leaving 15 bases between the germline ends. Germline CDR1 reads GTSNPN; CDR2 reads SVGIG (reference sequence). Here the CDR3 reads CAWSGPGPATNYGYTF. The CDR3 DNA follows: TGTGCCTGGAGTGGGCCGGGGCCCGCTACTAACTATGGCTACACCTTC.

The CDR3 protein is CASSFFYEQYF. CDR3 in DNA: TGTGCCAGCAGCTTTTTCTACGAGCAGTACTTC. V usage is TRBV7-8 and J usage is TRBJ2-7; D gene ambiguous. Germline V gives CDR1 SGHVS, CDR2 FQNEAQ. The CDR3 is made up of 11 amino acids. V dropped 3 bases and J dropped 3 bases, with 3 bases sitting between them.

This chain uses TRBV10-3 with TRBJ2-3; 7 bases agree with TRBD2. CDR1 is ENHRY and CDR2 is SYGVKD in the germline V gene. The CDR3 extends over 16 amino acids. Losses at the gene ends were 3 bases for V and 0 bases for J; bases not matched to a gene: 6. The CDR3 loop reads CAISDLAGASTDTQYF. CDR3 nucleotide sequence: TGTGCCATCAGTGACCTCGCGGGAGCCAGCACAGATACGCAGTATTTT.

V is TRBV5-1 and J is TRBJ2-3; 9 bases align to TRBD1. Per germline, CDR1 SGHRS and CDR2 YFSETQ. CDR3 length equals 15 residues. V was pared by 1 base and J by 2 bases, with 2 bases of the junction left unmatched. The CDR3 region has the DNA TGCGCCAGCAGCTTGAGGACAGGGGACACAGATACGCAGTATTTT. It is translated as CASSLRTGDTDTQYF.

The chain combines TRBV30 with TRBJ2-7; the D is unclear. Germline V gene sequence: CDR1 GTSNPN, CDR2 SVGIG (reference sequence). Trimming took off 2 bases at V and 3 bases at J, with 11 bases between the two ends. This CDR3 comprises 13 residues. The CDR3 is CAWSQGHNYEQYF. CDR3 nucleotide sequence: TGTGCCTGGAGTCAAGGCCACAACTACGAGCAGTACTTC.

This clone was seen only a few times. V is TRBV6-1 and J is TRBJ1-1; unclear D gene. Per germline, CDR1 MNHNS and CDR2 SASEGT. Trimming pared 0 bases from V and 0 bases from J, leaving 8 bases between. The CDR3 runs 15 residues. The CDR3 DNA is TGTGCCAGCAGTGAAGCTGAGAGCTTGAACACTGAAGCTTTCTTT. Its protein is CASSEAESLNTEAFF.

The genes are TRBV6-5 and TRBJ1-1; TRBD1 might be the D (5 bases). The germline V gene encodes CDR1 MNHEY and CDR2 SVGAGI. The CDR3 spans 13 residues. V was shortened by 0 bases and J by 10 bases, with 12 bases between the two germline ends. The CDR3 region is CASSYSPEGRAFF. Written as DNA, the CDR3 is TGTGCCAGCAGTTACTCGCCGGAGGGGAGAGCTTTCTTT.

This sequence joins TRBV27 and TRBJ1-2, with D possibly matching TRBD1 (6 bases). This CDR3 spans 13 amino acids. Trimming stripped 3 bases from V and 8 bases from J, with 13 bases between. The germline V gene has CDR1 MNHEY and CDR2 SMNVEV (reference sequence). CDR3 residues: CASSFAQGGGYTF. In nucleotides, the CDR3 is TGTGCCAGCAGTTTTGCACAGGGTGGAGGCTACACCTTC.

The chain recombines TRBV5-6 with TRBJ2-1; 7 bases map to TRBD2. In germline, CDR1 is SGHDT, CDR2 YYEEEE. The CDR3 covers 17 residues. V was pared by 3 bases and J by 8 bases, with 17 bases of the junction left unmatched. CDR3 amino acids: CASSSGREAGPGDEQFF. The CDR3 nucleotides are TGTGCCAGCAGCTCGGGGAGGGAAGCGGGACCTGGGGATGAGCAGTTCTTC.

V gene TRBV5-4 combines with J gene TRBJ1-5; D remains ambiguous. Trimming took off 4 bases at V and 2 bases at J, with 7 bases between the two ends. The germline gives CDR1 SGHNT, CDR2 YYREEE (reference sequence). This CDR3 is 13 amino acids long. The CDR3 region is CASSQFGNQPQHF. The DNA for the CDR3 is TGTGCCAGCAGCCAGTTTGGCAATCAGCCCCAGCATTTT.

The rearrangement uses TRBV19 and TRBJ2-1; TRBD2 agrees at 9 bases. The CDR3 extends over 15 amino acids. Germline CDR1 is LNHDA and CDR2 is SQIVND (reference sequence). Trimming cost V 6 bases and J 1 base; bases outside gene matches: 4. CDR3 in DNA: TGTGCCAGTAGCGCGCTAGCGGGGTCCTACAATGAGCAGTTCTTC. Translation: CASSALAGSYNEQFF.

CDR3 protein: CASSATGNIHEQYF. The CDR3 nucleotides are TGTGCCAGCAGCGCTACAGGGAACATCCACGAGCAGTACTTC. V gene TRBV9 combines with J gene TRBJ2-7, with a possible D match to TRBD1 (6 bases). Germline lookup yields CDR1 SGDLS and CDR2 YYNGEE. The CDR3 loop spans 14 amino acids. Trimming left V 3 bases short and J 5 bases short, with 15 bases between.

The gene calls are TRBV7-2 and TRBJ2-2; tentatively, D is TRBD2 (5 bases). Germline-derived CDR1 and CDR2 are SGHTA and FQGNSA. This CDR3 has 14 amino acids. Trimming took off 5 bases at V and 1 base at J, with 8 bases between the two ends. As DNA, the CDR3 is TGTGCCAGCAGCAAGGACTGGAACACCGGGGAGCTGTTTTTT. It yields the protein CASSKDWNTGELFF.

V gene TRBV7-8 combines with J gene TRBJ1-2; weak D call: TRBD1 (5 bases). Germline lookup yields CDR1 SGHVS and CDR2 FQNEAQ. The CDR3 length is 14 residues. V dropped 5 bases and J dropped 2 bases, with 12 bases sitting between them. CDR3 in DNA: TGTGCCAGCAGCCCCAGCCCAGGGAACTATGGCTACACCTTC. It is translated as CASSPSPGNYGYTF.

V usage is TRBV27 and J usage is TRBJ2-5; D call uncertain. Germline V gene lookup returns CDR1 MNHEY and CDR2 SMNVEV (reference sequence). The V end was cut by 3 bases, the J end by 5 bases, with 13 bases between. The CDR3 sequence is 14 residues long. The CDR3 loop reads CASSLAGSRETQYF. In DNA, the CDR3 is TGTGCCAGCAGTTTGGCCGGTTCCAGGGAGACCCAGTACTTC.